Only one count was recorded for the clone carrying this TCR beta chain. Its specificity is not known. Germline lookup yields CDR1 KGHSH and CDR2 LQKENI. With V trimmed by 2 bases and J by 6 bases, 4 bases remained unmatched. This CDR3 has 15 residues. Repertoires were generated with immunoSEQ multiplex PCR, while TCRdb's copy carries only in-frame clones and drops some. This sample has 130,000 to 150,000 clones, with more than 75% found just once. The data originate from a study of T cell responses to AZD1222 COVID-19 vaccine. Whole-study results and caveats: Repertoires in all cases were sampled only once the peak T cell response had passed. Spike-specific TCR breadth and depth grew following two AZD1222 doses. Baseline testing showed seropositivity in only six AZD1222 recipients.

Source: peripheral blood, taken on day 0 of MenACWY control vaccination. The origin of this receptor is an adult in good health. This chain links TRBV18 with TRBJ2-1; 10 bases are shared with TRBD2. CDR3 coding DNA: TGTGCCAGCTCACCAATAGCGGGGGGTGGCAATGAGCAGTTCTTC. It translates to CASSPIAGGGNEQFF.